The rows below give T cell receptor beta chains drawn from one sample of a study of T cell responses to AZD1222 COVID-19 vaccine. The method was immunoSEQ multiplex PCR; TCRdb's version includes in-frame clones alone and lacks a portion of them. The profile covers approximately 150,000 clones, with roughly 88% appearing a single time and about 4.3% taken by the ten largest. The material was peripheral blood, obtained 28 days after the second AZD1222 dose. Source of these receptors: an adult who received the AZD1222 COVID-19 vaccine. The CDR3 runs from the conserved cysteine through the conserved F or W. A D gene is named only where the DNA matches it firmly. Rows may omit the clone size; those that give it use once, few, many or a size class.

v_call	clone_size	d_call	j_call	cdr3_aa	cdr3_nt
TRBV10-2	.	.	TRBJ2-7	CASSEAREVEQYF	TGCGCCAGCAGTGAGGCCAGGGAGGTCGAGCAGTACTTC
TRBV5-1	once	.	TRBJ1-2	CASSLDLAYGYTF	TGCGCCAGCAGCTTGGATCTCGCCTATGGCTACACCTTC
TRBV12-5	.	TRBD1	TRBJ2-5	CASGSTTGGQETQYF	TGTGCTAGTGGTTCTACCACAGGGGGCCAAGAGACCCAGTACTTC
TRBV18	.	.	TRBJ2-3	CASSPQQAPDTQYF	TGTGCCAGCTCACCCCAGCAGGCTCCAGATACGCAGTATTTT
TRBV9	once	.	TRBJ1-4	CASSVGRKGPNEKLFF	TGTGCCAGCAGCGTAGGGAGGAAAGGACCTAATGAAAAACTGTTTTTT
TRBV18	.	TRBD1	TRBJ1-1	CASSQGANTEAFF	TGTGCCAGCTCACAGGGGGCGAACACTGAAGCTTTCTTT
TRBV4-2	.	.	TRBJ1-4	CASSQNVGSSEKLFF	TGTGCCAGCAGCCAAAACGTGGGATCCAGTGAAAAACTGTTTTTT
TRBV4-1	.	TRBD1	TRBJ2-2	CASSQTGAQNTGELFF	TGCGCCAGCAGCCAGACAGGGGCGCAGAACACCGGGGAGCTGTTTTTT
TRBV5-4	.	.	TRBJ2-1	CASSLASEQFF	TGTGCCAGCAGCTTGGCCTCCGAGCAGTTCTTC
TRBV23-1	.	TRBD1	TRBJ1-1	CASSQSRGGQKNTEAFF	TGCGCCAGCAGTCAATCCCGGGGGGGACAGAAGAACACTGAAGCTTTCTTT
TRBV20-1	.	.	TRBJ1-2	CSASRAGGYTF	TGCAGTGCTAGCAGGGCTGGTGGCTACACCTTC
TRBV5-5	.	.	TRBJ1-5	CASSPYGGNQPQHF	TGTGCCAGCAGCCCATACGGGGGAAATCAGCCCCAGCATTTT
TRBV25-1	.	.	TRBJ1-1	CASSFPNTEAFF	TGTGCTTCCTCCTTCCCTAACACTGAAGCTTTCTTT
TRBV30	.	.	TRBJ2-6	CAWTVLGTGANVLTF	TGTGCCTGGACCGTACTCGGGACTGGGGCCAACGTCCTGACTTTC
TRBV5-1	.	.	TRBJ2-5	CASRETRGQTQYF	TGCGCCAGCAGAGAAACCAGGGGACAGACCCAGTACTTC
TRBV2	.	.	TRBJ2-7	CASSESDTENYSYEQYF	TGTGCCAGCAGTGAATCGGATACTGAAAACTACTCCTACGAGCAGTACTTC
TRBV5-4	once	.	TRBJ1-2	CASTGSLGRSNYGYTF	TGTGCCAGCACCGGAAGTCTGGGGAGATCTAACTATGGCTACACCTTC
TRBV29-1	few	.	TRBJ1-2	CSVEEGVVSDTQNAYGYTF	TGCAGCGTTGAAGAGGGAGTGGTTTCGGACACTCAAAACGCCTATGGCTACACCTTC
TRBV6-5	.	.	TRBJ1-5	CASSYSIRDSNQPQHF	TGTGCCAGCAGTTACTCGATCAGGGACAGCAATCAGCCCCAGCATTTT
TRBV4-2	.	TRBD2	TRBJ2-2	CASSQEGLAGAMNTGELFF	TGTGCCAGCAGCCAAGAGGGACTAGCGGGGGCCATGAACACCGGGGAGCTGTTTTTT
TRBV3-1/TRBV3-2	once	.	TRBJ2-1	CASSQEGRGNEQFF	TGTGCCAGCAGCCAAGAGGGTCGGGGGAATGAGCAGTTCTTC
TRBV6-5	.	.	TRBJ2-4	CASTSPTGGTYF	TGTGCCAGCACTTCGCCGACTGGGGGGACTTACTTC
TRBV9	.	.	TRBJ1-4	CASSVAGRATNEKLFF	TGTGCCAGCAGCGTAGCGGGAAGGGCAACTAATGAAAAACTGTTTTTT
TRBV7-9	.	.	TRBJ2-7	CASSLVGAGNEQYF	TGTGCCAGCAGCTTAGTGGGGGCGGGGAACGAGCAGTACTTC
TRBV5-8	few	.	TRBJ2-7	CASSTGYEQYF	TGTGCCAGCAGCACAGGGTACGAGCAGTACTTC
TRBV7-2	once	TRBD2	TRBJ2-2	CASSSDSGSGELFF	TGTGCCAGCAGCTCCGATAGCGGGTCCGGGGAGCTGTTTTTT
TRBV12-3/TRBV12-4	.	TRBD2	TRBJ2-1	CASSSGGQEQFF	TGTGCCAGCAGTTCGGGGGGTCAGGAGCAGTTCTTC
TRBV5-6	.	TRBD1	TRBJ1-5	CASSLGDRNQPQHF	TGTGCCAGCAGCCTGGGGGACAGGAATCAGCCCCAGCATTTT
TRBV7-8	.	TRBD1	TRBJ1-5	CASSEGGGNSWMEQPQHF	TGTGCCAGCAGCGAAGGGGGCGGAAACTCCTGGATGGAGCAGCCCCAGCATTTT
TRBV7-9	.	TRBD1	TRBJ2-7	CASSPGQGVPYEQYF	TGTGCCAGCAGCCCGGGACAGGGGGTCCCCTACGAGCAGTACTTC
TRBV19	.	.	TRBJ1-6	CAARRDRDSPLHF	TGTGCCGCTCGCCGGGACCGAGATTCACCCCTCCACTTT
TRBV5-1	.	TRBD1	TRBJ2-3	CASSPGQGASDTQYF	TGCGCCAGCAGCCCCGGACAGGGGGCGTCAGATACGCAGTATTTT
TRBV6-4	medium-sized	.	TRBJ2-1	CASSDSTNNEQFF	TGTGCCAGCAGTGACTCGACTAACAATGAGCAGTTCTTC
TRBV3-1/TRBV3-2	.	.	TRBJ2-3	CASSFFTTDTQYF	TGTGCCAGCAGCTTCTTTACCACAGATACGCAGTATTTT
TRBV29-1	.	TRBD1	TRBJ2-7	CSVATPDREGQYF	TGCAGCGTTGCGACTCCCGACAGGGAAGGGCAGTACTTC
TRBV28	.	.	TRBJ1-2	CASSRNRGVGSYGYTF	TGTGCCAGCAGTCGAAACCGAGGCGTTGGTTCCTATGGCTACACCTTC
TRBV19	.	.	TRBJ1-3	CASSTGGITTIYF	TGTGCCAGTAGTACCGGAGGGATTACCACCATATATTTT
TRBV2	.	TRBD1	TRBJ2-6	CASSVQGTGANVLTF	TGTGCCAGCAGTGTACAGGGGACAGGGGCCAACGTCCTGACTTTC
TRBV5-1	once	.	TRBJ2-6	CASERGPRSGANVLTF	TGCGCCAGCGAACGGGGGCCAAGGTCTGGGGCCAACGTCCTGACTTTC
TRBV7-9	.	.	TRBJ1-3	CASSLGSGNTIYF	TGTGCCAGCAGCTTAGGATCCGGAAACACCATATATTTT
TRBV30	.	.	TRBJ2-7	CAWSTLRGYEQYF	TGTGCCTGGAGTACACTCCGGGGATATGAGCAGTACTTC
TRBV4-2	.	TRBD1	TRBJ2-7	CASSQDLGTGRLYEQYF	TGTGCCAGCAGCCAAGACCTGGGGACAGGACGACTCTACGAGCAGTACTTC
TRBV20-1	.	.	TRBJ1-2	CSASGYTF	TGCAGTGCCTCGGGCTACACCTTC
TRBV3-1/TRBV3-2	.	.	TRBJ1-3	CASSPSGTGNTIYF	TGTGCCAGCAGCCCGTCCGGTACTGGAAACACCATATATTTT
TRBV30	.	TRBD2	TRBJ2-1	CAWSLGLATDEQFF	TGTGCCTGGAGTTTAGGACTAGCTACCGATGAGCAGTTCTTC
TRBV7-9	.	.	TRBJ1-1	CASSSPPRLEAFF	TGTGCCAGCAGCTCCCCACCAAGGTTAGAAGCTTTCTTT
TRBV5-4	.	.	TRBJ2-7	CASSLDLREQYF	TGTGCCAGCAGCTTGGACCTTCGGGAGCAGTACTTC
TRBV13	.	.	TRBJ1-4	CASSLSWGATNEKLFF	TGTGCCAGCAGCTTAAGCTGGGGCGCAACTAATGAAAAACTGTTTTTT
TRBV11-2	.	.	TRBJ1-6	CASSLVFRQGALHF	TGTGCCAGCAGCTTAGTTTTCAGGCAAGGGGCCCTCCACTTT
TRBV27	.	TRBD2	TRBJ2-1	CASSRRVAGDNEQFF	TGTGCCAGCAGCAGACGGGTAGCGGGGGATAATGAGCAGTTCTTC
TRBV6-5	.	.	TRBJ1-2	CASSYWASTANYGYTF	TGTGCCAGCAGTTACTGGGCTTCGACAGCTAACTATGGCTACACCTTC
TRBV2	.	.	TRBJ1-6	CASQGGVSYNSPLHF	TGTGCCAGCCAAGGGGGGGTCTCCTATAATTCACCCCTCCACTTT
TRBV30	.	.	TRBJ1-6	CAWSRMINSPLHF	TGTGCCTGGAGTCGCATGATTAATTCACCCCTCCACTTT
TRBV3-1/TRBV3-2	.	.	TRBJ1-3	CASSQDLLRGGRGNTIYF	TGTGCCAGCAGCCAAGATCTCTTAAGGGGGGGACGTGGAAACACCATATATTTT